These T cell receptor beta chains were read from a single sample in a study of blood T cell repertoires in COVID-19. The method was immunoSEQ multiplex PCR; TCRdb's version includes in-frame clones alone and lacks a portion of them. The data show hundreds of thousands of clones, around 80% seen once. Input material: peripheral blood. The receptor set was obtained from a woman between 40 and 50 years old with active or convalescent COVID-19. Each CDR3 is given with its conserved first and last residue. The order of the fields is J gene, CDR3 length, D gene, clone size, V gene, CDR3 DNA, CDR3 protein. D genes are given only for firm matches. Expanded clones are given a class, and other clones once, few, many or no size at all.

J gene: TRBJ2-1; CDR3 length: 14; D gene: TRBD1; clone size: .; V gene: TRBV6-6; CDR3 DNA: TGTGCCAGCAGTTCCCGGGACAGGGATGATGAGCAGTTCTTC; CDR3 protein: CASSSRDRDDEQFF
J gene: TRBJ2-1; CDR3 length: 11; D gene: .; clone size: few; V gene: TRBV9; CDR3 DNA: TGTGCCAGCAGCGGGGGACTCACGCTGTTCTTC; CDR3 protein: CASSGGLTLFF
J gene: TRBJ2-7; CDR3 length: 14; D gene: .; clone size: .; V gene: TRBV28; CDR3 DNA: TGTGCCAGCAGTTTGGACAGTGGCAGGGTGGAGCAGTACTTC; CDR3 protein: CASSLDSGRVEQYF
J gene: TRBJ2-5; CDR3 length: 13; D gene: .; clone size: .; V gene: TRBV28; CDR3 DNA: TGTGCCAGCAGTTTGGTAGCGAGGGAGACCCAGTACTTC; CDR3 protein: CASSLVARETQYF
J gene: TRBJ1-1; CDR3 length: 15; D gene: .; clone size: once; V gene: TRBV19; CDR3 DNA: TGTGCCAGTAGTATAGTGGCAAGGGGTGGCACTGAAGCTTTCTTT; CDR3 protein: CASSIVARGGTEAFF
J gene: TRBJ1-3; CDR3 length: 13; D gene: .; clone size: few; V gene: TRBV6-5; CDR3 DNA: TGTGCCAGCACCACGGACAGTGGAAACACCATATATTTT; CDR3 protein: CASTTDSGNTIYF
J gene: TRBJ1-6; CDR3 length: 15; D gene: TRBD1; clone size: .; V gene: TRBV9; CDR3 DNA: TGTGCCAGCAGCGCTCACGGACAGGGATCAGCACCCCTCCACTTT; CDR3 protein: CASSAHGQGSAPLHF
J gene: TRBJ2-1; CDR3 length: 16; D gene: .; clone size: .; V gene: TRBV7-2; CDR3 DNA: TGTGCCAGCAGCGCATACACAGGGAAGGCTTACAATGAGCAGTTCTTC; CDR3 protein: CASSAYTGKAYNEQFF
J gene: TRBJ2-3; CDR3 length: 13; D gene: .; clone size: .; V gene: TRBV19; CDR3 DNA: TGTGCCATCAGACTGGAAAGCACAGATACGCAGTATTTT; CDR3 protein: CAIRLESTDTQYF
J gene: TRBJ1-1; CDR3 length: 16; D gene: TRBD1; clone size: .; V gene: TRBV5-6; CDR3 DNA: TGTGCCAGCAGCTTGGTTACAGGGGGATCGAGCACTGAAGCTTTCTTT; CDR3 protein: CASSLVTGGSSTEAFF
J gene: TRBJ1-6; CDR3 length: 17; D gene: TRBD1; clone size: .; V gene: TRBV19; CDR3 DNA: TGTGCCAGTAGTATGGGTGGACAGGGGTCGTTCAATTCACCCCTCCACTTT; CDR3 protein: CASSMGGQGSFNSPLHF
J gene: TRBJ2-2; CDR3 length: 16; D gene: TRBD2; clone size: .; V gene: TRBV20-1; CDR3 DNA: TGCAGTGCTAGTATGCGGGGGGGCTCAGAGACCGGGGAGCTGTTTTTT; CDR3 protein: CSASMRGGSETGELFF
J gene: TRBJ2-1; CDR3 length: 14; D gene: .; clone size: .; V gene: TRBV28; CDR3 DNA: TGTGCCAGCAGTTTAAGGACTGGACGCGGGGTGCAGTTCTTC; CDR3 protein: CASSLRTGRGVQFF
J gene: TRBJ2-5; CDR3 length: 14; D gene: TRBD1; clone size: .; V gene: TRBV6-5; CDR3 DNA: TGTGCCAGCAGGACAGGACAGGGTACCGAGACCCAGTACTTC; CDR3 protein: CASRTGQGTETQYF
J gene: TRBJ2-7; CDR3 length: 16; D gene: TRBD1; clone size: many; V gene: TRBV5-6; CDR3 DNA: TGTGCCAGCAGCTTGATGGGGACAGGGGGCTTATACGAGCAGTACTTC; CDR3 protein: CASSLMGTGGLYEQYF
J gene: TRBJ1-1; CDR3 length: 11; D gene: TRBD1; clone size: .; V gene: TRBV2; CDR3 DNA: TGTGCCAGCAGCGGGACAGGGCCGGCTTTCTTT; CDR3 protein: CASSGTGPAFF
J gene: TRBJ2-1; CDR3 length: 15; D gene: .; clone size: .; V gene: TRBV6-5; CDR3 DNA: TGTGCCAGCAGTTATGGGAGGAGCTCCTACAATGAGCAGTTCTTC; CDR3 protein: CASSYGRSSYNEQFF
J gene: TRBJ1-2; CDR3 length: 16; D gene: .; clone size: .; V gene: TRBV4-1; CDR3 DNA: TGCGCCAGCAGCCCATTTCCGGGGGACCTCAGCTATGGCTACACCTTC; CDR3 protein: CASSPFPGDLSYGYTF
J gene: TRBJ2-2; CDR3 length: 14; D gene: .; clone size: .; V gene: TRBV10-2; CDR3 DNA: TGCGCCAGCAGGGAGCAGGGATACACCGGGGAGCTGTTTTTT; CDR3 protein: CASREQGYTGELFF
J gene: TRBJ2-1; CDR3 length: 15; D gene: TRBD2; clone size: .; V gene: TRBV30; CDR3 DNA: TGTGCCTGTACCCGTGGGCGGGGGGGCTACAATGAGCAGTTCTTC; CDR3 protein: CACTRGRGGYNEQFF
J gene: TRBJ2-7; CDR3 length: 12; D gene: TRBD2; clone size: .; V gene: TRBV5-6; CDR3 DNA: TGTGCCAGCAGCCGGACTTTCGGGGGGGAGTACTTC; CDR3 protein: CASSRTFGGEYF
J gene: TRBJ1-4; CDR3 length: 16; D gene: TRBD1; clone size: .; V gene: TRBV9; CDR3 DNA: TGTGCCAGCAGCCCTAGGATGACAGGGACTAATGAAAAACTGTTTTTT; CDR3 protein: CASSPRMTGTNEKLFF
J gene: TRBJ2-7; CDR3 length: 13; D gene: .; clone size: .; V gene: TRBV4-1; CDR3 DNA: TGCGCCAGCAGCCAAGCTCCCAGGACTGGGCAGTACTTC; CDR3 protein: CASSQAPRTGQYF
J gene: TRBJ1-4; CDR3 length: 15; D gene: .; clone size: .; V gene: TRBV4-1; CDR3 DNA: TGCGCCAGCAGCCAATCCCCAGGTTCTAATGAAAAACTGTTTTTT; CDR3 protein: CASSQSPGSNEKLFF
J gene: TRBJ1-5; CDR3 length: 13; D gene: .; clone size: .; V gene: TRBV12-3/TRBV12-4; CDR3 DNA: TGTGCCAGCAGTAGACACCCCAATCAGCCCCAGCATTTT; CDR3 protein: CASSRHPNQPQHF
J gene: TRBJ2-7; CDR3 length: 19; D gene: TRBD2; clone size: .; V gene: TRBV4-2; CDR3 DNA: TGTGCCAGCAGCCAAGATCTCAGGACTAGCGGGGGGCCGCCCAACGAGCAGTACTTC; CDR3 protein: CASSQDLRTSGGPPNEQYF
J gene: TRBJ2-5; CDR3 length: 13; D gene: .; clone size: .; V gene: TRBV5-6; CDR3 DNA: TGTGCCAGCAGCTTGATACGGGGAGAGACCCAGTACTTC; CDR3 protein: CASSLIRGETQYF
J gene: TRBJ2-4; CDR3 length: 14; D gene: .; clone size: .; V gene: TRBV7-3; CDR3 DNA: TGTGCCAGCAGCTTCGACAGATACAAAAACATTCAGTACTTC; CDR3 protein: CASSFDRYKNIQYF
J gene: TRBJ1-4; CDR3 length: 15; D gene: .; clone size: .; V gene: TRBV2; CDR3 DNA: TGTGCCAGCAGTGAAAGTGGGGGGTCGGGTGAAAAACTGTTTTTT; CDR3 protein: CASSESGGSGEKLFF
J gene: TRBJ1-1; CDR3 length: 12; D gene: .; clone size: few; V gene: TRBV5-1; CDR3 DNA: TGCGCCAGCAGCAAGACAGTGGGGGGAGCTTTCTTT; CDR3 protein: CASSKTVGGAFF
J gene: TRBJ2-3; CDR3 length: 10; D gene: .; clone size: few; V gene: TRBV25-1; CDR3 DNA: TGTGCCACCTCCACAGATACGCAGTATTTT; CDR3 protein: CATSTDTQYF
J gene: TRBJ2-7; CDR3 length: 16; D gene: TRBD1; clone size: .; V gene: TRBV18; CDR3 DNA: TGTGCCAGCTCACGGACGTCCAAACAGACAGGGGACGAGCAGTACTTC; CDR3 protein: CASSRTSKQTGDEQYF
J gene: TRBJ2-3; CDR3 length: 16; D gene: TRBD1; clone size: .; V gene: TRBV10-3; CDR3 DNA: TGTGCCATCAGTGAACCGGGACAGGGGGCTAGAGATACGCAGTATTTT; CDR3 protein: CAISEPGQGARDTQYF
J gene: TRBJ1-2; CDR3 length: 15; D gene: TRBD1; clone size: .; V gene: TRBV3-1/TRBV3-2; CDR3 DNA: TGTGCCAGCAGCCATCCGGGACAGCCCTTCTATGGCTACACCTTC; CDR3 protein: CASSHPGQPFYGYTF
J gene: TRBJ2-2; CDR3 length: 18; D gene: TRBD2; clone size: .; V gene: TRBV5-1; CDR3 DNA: TGCGCCAGCAGCTTTTTACCGGGACTAGCGGGGGCAGGCGGGGAGCTGTTTTTT; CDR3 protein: CASSFLPGLAGAGGELFF
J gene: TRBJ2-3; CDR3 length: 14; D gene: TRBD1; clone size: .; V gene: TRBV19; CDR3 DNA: TGTGCCAGTACCCCGGACAGGGGCACAGATACGCAGTATTTT; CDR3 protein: CASTPDRGTDTQYF
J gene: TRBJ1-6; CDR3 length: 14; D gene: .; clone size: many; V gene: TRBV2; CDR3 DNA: TGTGCCAGCAAGTCCTACTCCTATAATTCACCCCTCCACTTT; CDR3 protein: CASKSYSYNSPLHF
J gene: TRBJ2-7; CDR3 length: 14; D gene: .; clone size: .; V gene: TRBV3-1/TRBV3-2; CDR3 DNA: TGTGCCAGCAGCCAAGATATCCGGGGTGACGAGCAGTACTTC; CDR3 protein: CASSQDIRGDEQYF
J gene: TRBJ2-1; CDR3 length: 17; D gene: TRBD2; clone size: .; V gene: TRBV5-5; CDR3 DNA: TGTGCCAGCAGCCCTACTCTAGCGGGGGGAGTATACAATGAGCAGTTCTTC; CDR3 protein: CASSPTLAGGVYNEQFF
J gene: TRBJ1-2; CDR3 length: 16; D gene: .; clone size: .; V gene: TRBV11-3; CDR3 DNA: TGTGCCAGCAGCTTAGCCAAACCCCACCCAGGTTATGGCTACACCTTC; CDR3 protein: CASSLAKPHPGYGYTF
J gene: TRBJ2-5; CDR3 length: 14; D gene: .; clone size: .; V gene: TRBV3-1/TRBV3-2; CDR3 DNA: TGTGCCAGCAGCCAAGATGCAGGGGCCGAGACCCAGTACTTC; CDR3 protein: CASSQDAGAETQYF
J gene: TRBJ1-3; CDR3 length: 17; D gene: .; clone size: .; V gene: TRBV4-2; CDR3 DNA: TGTGCCAGCAGCCAAGGCCCGGTTGGGGCGAGCGGAAACACCATATATTTT; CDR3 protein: CASSQGPVGASGNTIYF
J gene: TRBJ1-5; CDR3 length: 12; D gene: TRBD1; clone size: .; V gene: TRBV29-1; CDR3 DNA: TGCAGCGTTAGGGACAGGGGACAGCCCCAGCATTTT; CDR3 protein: CSVRDRGQPQHF
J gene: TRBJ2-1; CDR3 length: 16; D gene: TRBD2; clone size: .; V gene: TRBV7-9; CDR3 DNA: TGTGCCAGCAGCTTACGAGCGGGGGCCAGTTACAATGAGCAGTTCTTC; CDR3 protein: CASSLRAGASYNEQFF
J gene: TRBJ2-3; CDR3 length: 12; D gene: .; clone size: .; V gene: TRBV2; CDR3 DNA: TGTGCCAGCAGACTACTAGCAGATACGCAGTATTTT; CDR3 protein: CASRLLADTQYF
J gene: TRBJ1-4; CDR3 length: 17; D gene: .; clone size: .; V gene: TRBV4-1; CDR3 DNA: TGCGCCAGCAGCCAATTACCCAGGTGGCGGGGCAATGAAAAACTGTTTTTT; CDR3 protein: CASSQLPRWRGNEKLFF
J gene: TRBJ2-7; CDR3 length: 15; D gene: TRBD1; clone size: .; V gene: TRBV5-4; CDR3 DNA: TGTGCCAGCAGCTTCCTAACAGGGGCCGCCTACGAGCAGTACTTC; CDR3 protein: CASSFLTGAAYEQYF
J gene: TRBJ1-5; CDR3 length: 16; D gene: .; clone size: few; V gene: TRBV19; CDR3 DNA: TGTGCCAGTAGTATAACGTACGGGACACCCAATCAGCCCCAGCATTTT; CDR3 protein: CASSITYGTPNQPQHF
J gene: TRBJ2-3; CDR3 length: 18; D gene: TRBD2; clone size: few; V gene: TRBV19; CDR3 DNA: TGTGCCAGTAGCCGACTAGCGGGGGGGCGCCTTAGCACAGATACGCAGTATTTT; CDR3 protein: CASSRLAGGRLSTDTQYF